This T cell receptor beta chain was captured in a study of siplizumab effects on memory and regulatory T cells. Trimming pared 10 bases from V and 2 bases from J, leaving 17 bases between. Germline CDR1 is ENHRY and CDR2 is SYGVKD. This CDR3 is 15 amino acids long. Each sample yielded around 9.6 x 10^4 assayed TCR templates. Method: immunoSEQ multiplex PCR; TCRdb's copy keeps in-frame clones and lacks some. The table shows some 96,000 clones, with about 94% occurring only once. What was sequenced was non-Treg CD4+ T cells sorted from blood. The sequence was collected from a human donor in good health. This chain uses TRBV10-3 with TRBJ1-4, with D perhaps matching TRBD1 (5 bases). CDR3 residues: CASSQNEGTNEKLFF. The CDR3 DNA reads TGTGCCAGCTCTCAAAATGAGGGGACTAATGAAAAACTGTTTTTT.